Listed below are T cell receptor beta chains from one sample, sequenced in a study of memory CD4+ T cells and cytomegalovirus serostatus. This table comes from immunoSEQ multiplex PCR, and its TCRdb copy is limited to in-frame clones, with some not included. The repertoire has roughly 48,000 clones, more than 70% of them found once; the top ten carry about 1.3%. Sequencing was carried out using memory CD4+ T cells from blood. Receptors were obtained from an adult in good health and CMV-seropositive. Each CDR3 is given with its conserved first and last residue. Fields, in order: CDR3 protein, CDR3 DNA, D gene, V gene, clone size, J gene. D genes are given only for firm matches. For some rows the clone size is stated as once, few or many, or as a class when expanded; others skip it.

CDR3 protein: CASSVGVGQSTNTEAFF
CDR3 DNA: TGTGCCAGCAGCGTAGGTGTCGGGCAGTCAACAAACACTGAAGCTTTCTTT
D gene: -
V gene: TRBV9
clone size: -
J gene: TRBJ1-1

CDR3 protein: CASPTTGVRGNTIYF
CDR3 DNA: TGTGCCAGCCCTACCACAGGGGTGAGAGGAAACACCATATATTTT
D gene: TRBD1
V gene: TRBV6-1
clone size: -
J gene: TRBJ1-3

CDR3 protein: CASSSGSGNNSPLHF
CDR3 DNA: TGCGCCAGCAGTTCAGGTTCCGGTAATAATTCACCCCTCCACTTT
D gene: -
V gene: TRBV5-1
clone size: -
J gene: TRBJ1-6

CDR3 protein: CAWRKGSNQPQHF
CDR3 DNA: TGTGCCTGGAGAAAGGGGAGCAATCAGCCCCAGCATTTT
D gene: -
V gene: TRBV30
clone size: few
J gene: TRBJ1-5

CDR3 protein: CASSISLQRQGKEEKGAFF
CDR3 DNA: TGTGCCAGTAGTATATCCCTCCAGCGACAGGGTAAGGAAGAGAAGGGAGCTTTCTTT
D gene: TRBD1
V gene: TRBV19
clone size: -
J gene: TRBJ1-1

CDR3 protein: CASSSLSSGANVLTF
CDR3 DNA: TGTGCCAGCAGCTCCCTTAGCTCTGGGGCCAACGTCCTGACTTTC
D gene: -
V gene: TRBV5-4
clone size: -
J gene: TRBJ2-6

CDR3 protein: CASSLGGLWNTEAFF
CDR3 DNA: TGTGCCAGCAGTTTAGGCGGCCTGTGGAACACTGAAGCTTTCTTT
D gene: -
V gene: TRBV27
clone size: -
J gene: TRBJ1-1

CDR3 protein: CASSLGGQGGTDTQYF
CDR3 DNA: TGTGCCAGCAGCTTGGGAGGTCAGGGGGGCACAGATACGCAGTATTTT
D gene: TRBD1
V gene: TRBV5-4
clone size: -
J gene: TRBJ2-3

CDR3 protein: CASSRTSGSGTDTQYF
CDR3 DNA: TGTGCCAGTAGTAGGACTAGCGGGAGTGGCACAGATACGCAGTATTTT
D gene: TRBD2
V gene: TRBV19
clone size: -
J gene: TRBJ2-3

CDR3 protein: CASRNSNRDTEAFF
CDR3 DNA: TGTGCCAGCAGAAATAGCAACAGGGACACTGAAGCTTTCTTT
D gene: -
V gene: TRBV6-4
clone size: -
J gene: TRBJ1-1

CDR3 protein: CAWSGWGKRNQPQHF
CDR3 DNA: TGTGCCTGGAGTGGATGGGGGAAACGCAATCAGCCCCAGCATTTT
D gene: -
V gene: TRBV30
clone size: -
J gene: TRBJ1-5

CDR3 protein: CASNRATQIHF
CDR3 DNA: TGTGCCAGCAACCGCGCGACCCAAATCCACTTC
D gene: -
V gene: TRBV2
clone size: -
J gene: TRBJ1-2

CDR3 protein: CASSGPGLAGAQQYF
CDR3 DNA: TGTGCCAGCAGCGGCCCGGGACTAGCGGGAGCCCAACAGTATTTT
D gene: TRBD2
V gene: TRBV5-4
clone size: -
J gene: TRBJ2-3

CDR3 protein: CASSTAARDIQYF
CDR3 DNA: TGTGCCAGCAGCACCGCCGCAAGGGACATTCAGTACTTC
D gene: -
V gene: TRBV7-2
clone size: -
J gene: TRBJ2-4

CDR3 protein: CASTRGGGRNGYTF
CDR3 DNA: TGTGCCAGCACGAGAGGGGGGGGCAGAAATGGCTACACCTTC
D gene: -
V gene: TRBV14
clone size: -
J gene: TRBJ1-2

CDR3 protein: CASSRQGEGYGYTF
CDR3 DNA: TGCGCCAGCAGCCGACAGGGTGAAGGCTATGGCTACACCTTC
D gene: TRBD1
V gene: TRBV4-3
clone size: -
J gene: TRBJ1-2

CDR3 protein: CSVEGLTGYEQYF
CDR3 DNA: TGCAGCGTTGAAGGGCTTACCGGCTACGAGCAGTACTTC
D gene: -
V gene: TRBV29-1
clone size: once
J gene: TRBJ2-7

CDR3 protein: CASRLTSVPGNTIYF
CDR3 DNA: TGTGCCAGCAGGCTGACATCGGTCCCTGGAAACACCATATATTTT
D gene: -
V gene: TRBV7-2
clone size: once
J gene: TRBJ1-3

CDR3 protein: CASSLEATGHGYTF
CDR3 DNA: TGCGCCAGCAGCTTGGAGGCGACAGGTCATGGCTACACCTTC
D gene: -
V gene: TRBV5-1
clone size: -
J gene: TRBJ1-2

CDR3 protein: CASSVNRGQGNTEAFF
CDR3 DNA: TGTGCCAGCAGTGTGAATCGGGGTCAGGGGAACACTGAAGCTTTCTTT
D gene: -
V gene: TRBV6-1
clone size: few
J gene: TRBJ1-1

CDR3 protein: CASTPLSGANYGYTF
CDR3 DNA: TGTGCCAGTACCCCCCTTTCCGGGGCGAACTATGGCTACACCTTC
D gene: -
V gene: TRBV19
clone size: -
J gene: TRBJ1-2

CDR3 protein: CASSLSGIYGYTF
CDR3 DNA: TGTGCCAGCAGTTTATCTGGGATCTATGGCTACACCTTC
D gene: -
V gene: TRBV28
clone size: -
J gene: TRBJ1-2

CDR3 protein: CASSPQGEVGPLHF
CDR3 DNA: TGTGCCAGCTCACCCCAGGGCGAGGTTGGACCCCTCCACTTT
D gene: -
V gene: TRBV18
clone size: -
J gene: TRBJ1-6

CDR3 protein: CASSKQPPGQGNFVYGYTF
CDR3 DNA: TGTGCCAGCAGCAAACAACCTCCGGGACAGGGGAATTTTGTCTATGGCTACACCTTC
D gene: TRBD1
V gene: TRBV7-9
clone size: -
J gene: TRBJ1-2

CDR3 protein: CASSAGTSGRYEQYF
CDR3 DNA: TGTGCCAGCAGCGCCGGGACTAGCGGACGGTACGAGCAGTACTTC
D gene: TRBD2
V gene: TRBV11-2
clone size: -
J gene: TRBJ2-7

CDR3 protein: CASSLQGARNQPQHF
CDR3 DNA: TGTGCCAGCAGTTTACAGGGGGCGAGGAATCAGCCCCAGCATTTT
D gene: TRBD1
V gene: TRBV28
clone size: -
J gene: TRBJ1-5

CDR3 protein: CASSPPRKREAFF
CDR3 DNA: TGTGCCAGCTCACCACCGAGGAAGAGGGAAGCTTTCTTT
D gene: -
V gene: TRBV18
clone size: -
J gene: TRBJ1-1

CDR3 protein: CASDRDRASTEAFF
CDR3 DNA: TGTGCCAGCGACCGGGACAGGGCGTCCACTGAAGCTTTCTTT
D gene: TRBD1
V gene: TRBV6-1
clone size: few
J gene: TRBJ1-1

CDR3 protein: CASSIGLGATPEEKLFF
CDR3 DNA: TGTGCCAGTAGTATAGGACTTGGGGCCACCCCGGAGGAAAAACTGTTTTTT
D gene: -
V gene: TRBV19
clone size: -
J gene: TRBJ1-4

CDR3 protein: CASGTGQPQHF
CDR3 DNA: TGTGCCAGCGGCACAGGTCAGCCCCAGCATTTT
D gene: -
V gene: TRBV6-5
clone size: -
J gene: TRBJ1-5

CDR3 protein: CASSIQPNSPLHF
CDR3 DNA: TGTGCCAGTAGTATACAGCCGAATTCACCCCTCCACTTT
D gene: -
V gene: TRBV19
clone size: -
J gene: TRBJ1-6

CDR3 protein: CASSSGQGADGYTF
CDR3 DNA: TGTGCCAGCAGCTCCGGACAGGGGGCGGATGGCTACACCTTC
D gene: TRBD1
V gene: TRBV7-9
clone size: -
J gene: TRBJ1-2

CDR3 protein: CASSSGTPKKLFF
CDR3 DNA: TGTGCCAGCAGTTCCGGGACACCGAAAAAACTGTTTTTT
D gene: -
V gene: TRBV28
clone size: -
J gene: TRBJ1-4

CDR3 protein: CASSLVKGINEQFF
CDR3 DNA: TGTGCCAGCAGCTTAGTTAAAGGGATCAATGAGCAGTTCTTC
D gene: -
V gene: TRBV7-2
clone size: -
J gene: TRBJ2-1

CDR3 protein: CASSQDRNSEAFF
CDR3 DNA: TGTGCCAGCAGCCAGGACAGAAACTCTGAAGCTTTCTTT
D gene: -
V gene: TRBV5-4
clone size: -
J gene: TRBJ1-1

CDR3 protein: CASSHRDTGEKLFF
CDR3 DNA: TGTGCCAGCAGCCACCGGGACACCGGCGAAAAACTGTTTTTT
D gene: -
V gene: TRBV7-9
clone size: -
J gene: TRBJ1-4

CDR3 protein: CARSLESLSFDSNQPQHF
CDR3 DNA: TGTGCCAGAAGCTTGGAATCTCTAAGCTTCGATAGCAATCAGCCCCAGCATTTT
D gene: -
V gene: TRBV5-3
clone size: -
J gene: TRBJ1-5

CDR3 protein: CASSVFRGYEQYF
CDR3 DNA: TGTGCCAGCAGTGTGTTCAGGGGCTACGAGCAGTACTTC
D gene: -
V gene: TRBV6-5
clone size: -
J gene: TRBJ2-7

CDR3 protein: CAWRKRRQGETQYF
CDR3 DNA: TGTGCCTGGAGGAAACGAAGGCAGGGGGAGACCCAGTACTTC
D gene: -
V gene: TRBV30
clone size: -
J gene: TRBJ2-5

CDR3 protein: CASSPPGRMRGEQFF
CDR3 DNA: TGTGCCAGCAGCCCGCCGGGGCGCATGAGGGGTGAGCAGTTCTTC
D gene: -
V gene: TRBV5-4
clone size: -
J gene: TRBJ2-1

CDR3 protein: CAWSVNGRNTIYF
CDR3 DNA: TGTGCCTGGAGTGTAAACGGGCGGAACACCATATATTTT
D gene: -
V gene: TRBV30
clone size: -
J gene: TRBJ1-3

CDR3 protein: CASNEGEQFF
CDR3 DNA: TGTGCCAGCAATGAGGGGGAGCAGTTCTTC
D gene: -
V gene: TRBV6-6
clone size: -
J gene: TRBJ2-1

CDR3 protein: CASREGPYEQYF
CDR3 DNA: TGTGCCAGCAGGGAAGGTCCCTACGAGCAGTACTTC
D gene: -
V gene: TRBV2
clone size: once
J gene: TRBJ2-7

CDR3 protein: CASRVNTGSTGGYTF
CDR3 DNA: TGCGCCAGCCGGGTAAACACAGGGTCGACGGGGGGCTACACCTTC
D gene: -
V gene: TRBV5-1
clone size: -
J gene: TRBJ1-2

CDR3 protein: CASRQGDEQFF
CDR3 DNA: TGTGCCAGCAGGCAGGGCGATGAGCAGTTCTTC
D gene: -
V gene: TRBV4-2
clone size: few
J gene: TRBJ2-1

CDR3 protein: CASSPGIGQGFGYTF
CDR3 DNA: TGTGCCAGCAGCCCAGGGATAGGACAGGGCTTTGGCTACACCTTC
D gene: TRBD1
V gene: TRBV27
clone size: -
J gene: TRBJ1-2

CDR3 protein: CASSLGIQGGSGNTIYF
CDR3 DNA: TGTGCCAGCAGCTTGGGGATACAGGGGGGATCTGGAAACACCATATATTTT
D gene: TRBD1
V gene: TRBV5-5
clone size: -
J gene: TRBJ1-3

CDR3 protein: CASSPSGQGAGNTIYF
CDR3 DNA: TGCGCCAGCAGCCCTAGTGGCCAGGGCGCTGGAAACACCATATATTTT
D gene: -
V gene: TRBV5-1
clone size: -
J gene: TRBJ1-3

CDR3 protein: CATSRDLQETQYF
CDR3 DNA: TGTGCCACCAGCAGAGATTTACAAGAGACCCAGTACTTC
D gene: -
V gene: TRBV15
clone size: -
J gene: TRBJ2-5

CDR3 protein: CASSEQQGWYNSPLHF
CDR3 DNA: TGTGCCAGCAGTGAGCAACAGGGGTGGTATAATTCACCCCTCCACTTT
D gene: TRBD1
V gene: TRBV2
clone size: -
J gene: TRBJ1-6

CDR3 protein: CSVDLVDPGQLNYGYTF
CDR3 DNA: TGCAGCGTTGATCTGGTCGACCCGGGACAGTTGAACTATGGCTACACCTTC
D gene: TRBD1
V gene: TRBV29-1
clone size: -
J gene: TRBJ1-2

CDR3 protein: CASRPGSSGSYNEQFF
CDR3 DNA: TGTGCCAGCAGGCCCGGGTCTAGCGGGTCCTACAATGAGCAGTTCTTC
D gene: TRBD2
V gene: TRBV2
clone size: -
J gene: TRBJ2-1

CDR3 protein: CASSRGGPNEKLFF
CDR3 DNA: TGTGCCAGCAGCCGAGGGGGGCCTAATGAAAAACTGTTTTTT
D gene: -
V gene: TRBV7-2
clone size: few
J gene: TRBJ1-4